The next 21 T cell receptor beta chains were all read from a single sample in a study of beta chain features in type 1 diabetes. cDNA synthesis used the whole RNA isolate, giving expressed TCRB sequences. Repertoires were generated with immunoSEQ multiplex PCR, while TCRdb's copy carries only in-frame clones and drops some. The sample shows fewer than 350,000 clones, under 8.5% of them seen only once. Sequencing was performed on central memory CD4+ T cells from blood. All receptors derive from a woman aged 18-30 years in good health.

V and J are TRBV7-3 and TRBJ2-5; 8 nucleotides line up with TRBD2. The CDR3 runs 18 residues. Germline CDR1 SGHTA, CDR2 FQGTGA. V trimming: 5 bases; J trimming: 5 bases; junction bases outside the gene matches: 19. CDR3 in DNA: TGTGCCAGCAGCCCCACCGGACGGGGGGGTCATCTACGGGAGACCCAGTACTTC. Its translation is CASSPTGRGGHLRETQYF.

This clone was counted at least ten times. The chain is built from TRBV5-4 and TRBJ2-6, with 7 bases lining up with TRBD1. V dropped 4 bases and J dropped 4; count of bases not matched to a gene: 8. The CDR3 has 16 amino acids. The germline V gene encodes CDR1 SGHNT and CDR2 YYREEE (reference sequence). Written as DNA, the CDR3 is TGTGCCAGCAGCGACGACAGGGCGAGAGGGGCCAACGTCCTGACTTTC. The encoded protein is CASSDDRARGANVLTF.

V usage is TRBV6-5 and J usage is TRBJ1-1, with a tentative D call TRBD1 (6 bases). V lost 5 bases, J lost 4 bases, and 17 bases lay in between. The V gene's germline CDR1 is MNHEY and CDR2 SVGAGI. The CDR3 spans 15 residues. The CDR3 spells CASSSLHGGGTEAFF. Written as DNA, the CDR3 is TGTGCCAGCAGTAGCCTTCACGGAGGGGGCACTGAAGCTTTCTTT.

This clone was counted a few times. At one end, the junction sequence differs from germline, possibly due to a read error. V and J are TRBV20-1 and TRBJ2-3; 8 bases fit TRBD2. Per the germline V gene, CDR1 is DFQATT and CDR2 is SNEGSKA (reference sequence). This CDR3 comprises 11 residues. The CDR3: CSASPPGLVHF. CDR3 nucleotide sequence: TGCAGTGCTAGTCCGCCGGGACTAGTGCATTTT.

J is TRBJ2-5 and V is TRBV5-4; 8 nucleotides line up with TRBD2. This CDR3 region has 17 residues. After removal of 4 bases from V and 4 bases from J, the junction contained 15 bases not matched to a gene. In germline, CDR1 is SGHNT, CDR2 YYREEE (reference sequence). DNA of the CDR3: TGTGCCAGCAGCCATATTTCTAGCGGGTCATATCGAGAGACCCAGTACTTC. Translating it yields CASSHISSGSYRETQYF.

The chain is built from TRBV27 and TRBJ2-7, with D possibly matching TRBD1 (5 bases). The ends were cut back, 5 bases at V and 4 bases at J, with 18 bases in the middle. This CDR3 contains 15 residues. Germline assignment: CDR1 MNHEY and CDR2 SMNVEV (reference sequence). CDR3 bases: TGTGCCAGCAGTCCAGACAGTTGGGGTGGGTACGAGCAGTACTTC. The encoded protein is CASSPDSWGGYEQYF.

This clone has just a few counts. This chain connects TRBV9 to TRBJ2-5; 8 positions agree with TRBD2. J lost 7 bases, V lost 3 bases, and 14 bases had no gene match. CDR3 length: 16 amino acids. Germline V CDR1 and CDR2: SGDLS, YYNGEE. The CDR3 is CASSATIKAGAGTQYF. The CDR3 DNA reads as TGTGCCAGCAGCGCCACAATAAAAGCGGGAGCAGGGACCCAGTACTTC.

A word on this clone: With a much larger clone just one base away, this may be a read error. The chain links TRBV7-9 to TRBJ2-5; D remains unclear. CDR1 SEHNR and CDR2 FQNEAQ come from the germline V gene (reference sequence). The CDR3 consists of 11 residues. With 3 bases removed from V and 5 bases from J, the gap between germline ends came to 4 bases. CDR3 sequence reads: CASSFHETQYF. The DNA of the CDR3 is TGTGCCAGCAGCTTCCACGAGACCCAGTACTTC.

V is TRBV29-1 and J is TRBJ1-5; TRBD1 might be the D (5 bases). The CDR3 runs 13 residues. The V gene's germline CDR1 is SQVTM and CDR2 ANQGSEA. Trimming took off 3 bases at V and 3 bases at J, with 9 bases between the two ends. The CDR3 loop reads CSVDAGNNQPQHF. Here the CDR3 DNA reads TGCAGCGTTGATGCAGGGAACAATCAGCCCCAGCATTTT.

This clone was detected many times. The chain couples TRBV7-2 to TRBJ2-3, with D possibly being TRBD2 (5 bases). This CDR3 spans 15 amino acids. Germline V CDR1 and CDR2: SGHTA, FQGNSA. Between the trimmed V and J ends, which lost 7 bases and 4 bases, there was a span of 18 bases. The CDR3 loop is CASTVRSSGADTQYF. The CDR3 bases are TGTGCCAGCACCGTAAGATCCTCCGGGGCAGATACGCAGTATTTT.

The V gene is TRBV5-1, the J gene TRBJ2-1; D may be TRBD2 (6 bases). The CDR3 covers 16 residues. The ends were cut back, 0 bases at V and 8 bases at J, with 18 bases in the middle. CDR1 and CDR2 (germline): SGHRS, YFSETQ. CDR3 in DNA: TGCGCCAGCAGCTTGGGACGGGACTCCGACCTGGATGAGCAGTTCTTC. Amino acids: CASSLGRDSDLDEQFF. The full variable domain, in which reference TRBV5-1 and TRBJ2-1 provide the parts outside the CDR3, is KAGVTQTPRYLIKTRGQQVTLSCSPISGHRSVSWYQQTPGQGLQFLFEYFSETQRNKGNFPGRFSGRQFSNSRSEMNVSTLELGDSALYLCASSLGRDSDLDEQFFGPGTRLTVL.

This clone occurred a few times. J is TRBJ2-1 and V is TRBV4-2, with D perhaps being TRBD1 or TRBD2 (6 bases each). The germline V gene has CDR1 LGHNA and CDR2 YNFKEQ. There are 13 residues in the CDR3. The ends were cut back, 5 bases at V and 8 bases at J, with 13 bases in the middle. The CDR3 DNA reads as TGTGCCAGCAGCTTGAACAGGGAGGATGAGCAGTTCTTC. This sequence encodes CASSLNREDEQFF.

The chain carries TRBV6-6 and TRBJ2-3; TRBD2 matches at 7 bases. Per germline, CDR1 MNHNY and CDR2 SVGAGI (reference sequence). The V and J ends lost 2 bases and 6 bases, in that order; junction bases with no gene match: 5. CDR3 size: 14 residues. The CDR3 here is CASSYTGGKDTQYF. The CDR3 region has the DNA TGTGCCAGCAGTTACACGGGGGGTAAGGATACGCAGTATTTT.

The chain recombines TRBV5-6 with TRBJ1-4, with a tentative D call TRBD1 (6 bases). CDR1 is SGHDT and CDR2 is YYEEEE in the germline V gene. This CDR3 region has 14 residues. The V and J ends lost 3 bases and 8 bases respectively, with 14 bases between them. CDR3 loop: CASSSTQGGEKLFF. DNA for the CDR3: TGTGCCAGCAGCTCCACACAGGGAGGAGAAAAACTGTTTTTT.

This clone was seen a handful of times. The chain combines TRBV5-6 with TRBJ2-7; D gene uncertain. CDR3 length equals 13 residues. The germline V gene encodes CDR1 SGHDT and CDR2 YYEEEE. Trimming removed 0 bases from V and 4 bases from J, with 8 bases in between. CDR3 protein: CASSLGLRYEQYV. The CDR3 coding sequence is TGTGCCAGCAGCTTGGGACTTAGATACGAGCAGTACGTC.

This chain uses TRBV10-2 with TRBJ1-1; 8 bases fit TRBD1. CDR1 is WSHSY, CDR2 SAAADI, per germline. This CDR3 contains 12 residues. With V trimmed by 10 bases and J by 8 bases, 9 bases remained unmatched. The CDR3 region is CATGQGVVEAFF. DNA for the CDR3: TGCGCCACCGGACAGGGTGTTGTAGAAGCTTTCTTT.

This clone came up a few times. V is TRBV7-9 and J is TRBJ1-3; no definite D call. Germline assignment: CDR1 SEHNR and CDR2 FQNEAQ (reference sequence). The CDR3 spans 13 residues. Trimming left V 3 bases short and J 7 bases short, with 10 bases between. CDR3 region: CASSFERWNTIYF. The CDR3 DNA follows: TGTGCCAGCAGCTTCGAGAGATGGAACACCATATATTTT.

In its sample, this clone was seen a few times. J is TRBJ2-1 and V is TRBV18; D is possibly TRBD1 (6 bases). The CDR3 runs to 13 residues. The V gene's germline CDR1 is KGHSH and CDR2 LQKENI. V gave up 2 bases and J gave up 15 bases, with 17 bases separating them. In nucleotides, the CDR3 is TGTGCCAGCTCACCAACGGACAGCGACCTTTGGTTCTTC. Translating it yields CASSPTDSDLWFF.

Many counts were recorded for this clone. The same CDR3 is also encoded by other DNA sequences in this sample. The chain uses TRBV20-1 and TRBJ2-3; D gene uncertain. Trimming took off 6 bases at V and 0 bases at J, with 4 bases between the two ends. This CDR3 has 11 amino acids. Per germline, CDR1 DFQATT and CDR2 SNEGSKA (reference sequence). In DNA form, the CDR3 reads TGCAGTGCAAAGAGCACAGATACGCAGTATTTT. The encoded protein is CSAKSTDTQYF.

This clone was observed a few times. The chain employs TRBV4-3 and TRBJ2-3; 9 nucleotides line up with TRBD2. J gave up 4 bases and V 0 bases, and 5 bases lay outside the gene matches. This CDR3 region has 16 residues. Germline V lookup: CDR1 LGHNA, CDR2 YSLEER. CDR3 protein: CASSQDGGGAADTQYF. For the CDR3, the DNA is TGCGCCAGCAGCCAAGACGGCGGGGGGGCCGCAGATACGCAGTATTTT.

The V gene is TRBV29-1, the J gene TRBJ2-5; possibly TRBD2 for D (6 bases). Germline V gene lookup returns CDR1 SQVTM and CDR2 ANQGSEA. V lost 6 bases and J lost 3, with 14 bases in between. This CDR3 is built from 13 residues. CDR3 sequence reads: CSVAPSSEETQYF. CDR3 nucleotide sequence: TGCAGCGTGGCCCCCTCTAGCGAAGAGACCCAGTACTTC.